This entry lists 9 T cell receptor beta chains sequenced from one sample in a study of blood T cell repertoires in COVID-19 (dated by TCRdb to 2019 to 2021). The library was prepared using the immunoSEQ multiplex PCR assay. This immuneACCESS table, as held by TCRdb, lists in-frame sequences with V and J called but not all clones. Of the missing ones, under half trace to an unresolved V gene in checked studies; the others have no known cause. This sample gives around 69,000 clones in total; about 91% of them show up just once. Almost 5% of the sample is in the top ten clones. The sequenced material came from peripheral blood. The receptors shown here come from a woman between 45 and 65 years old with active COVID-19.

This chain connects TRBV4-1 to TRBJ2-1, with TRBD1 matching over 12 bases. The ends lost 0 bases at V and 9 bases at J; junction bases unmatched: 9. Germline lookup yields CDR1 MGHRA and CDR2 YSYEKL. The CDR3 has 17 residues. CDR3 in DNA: TGCGCCAGCAGCCAAGACGAACCGGGACAGGGGGCAGTTGAGCAGTTCTTC. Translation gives CASSQDEPGQGAVEQFF.

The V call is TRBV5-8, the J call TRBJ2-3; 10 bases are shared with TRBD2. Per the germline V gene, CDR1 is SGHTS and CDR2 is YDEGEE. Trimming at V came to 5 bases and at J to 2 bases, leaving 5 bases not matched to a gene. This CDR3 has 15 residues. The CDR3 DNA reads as TGTGCCAGCAGACTAGCGGGAAAGTTCACAGATACGCAGTATTTT. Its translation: CASRLAGKFTDTQYF.

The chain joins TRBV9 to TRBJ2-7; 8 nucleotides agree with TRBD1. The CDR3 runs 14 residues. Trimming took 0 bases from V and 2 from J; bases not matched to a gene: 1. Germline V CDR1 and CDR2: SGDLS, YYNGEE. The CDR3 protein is CASSVEGQAYEQYF. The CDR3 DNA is TGTGCCAGCAGCGTAGAGGGACAGGCCTACGAGCAGTACTTC.

The CDR3 protein is CASRLSGDSYEQYF. CDR3 DNA: TGTGCCAGCAGACTTAGCGGTGACTCCTACGAGCAGTACTTC. V and J are TRBV6-5 and TRBJ2-7; D is possibly TRBD2 (6 bases). The CDR3 is made up of 14 amino acids. Per the germline V gene, CDR1 is MNHEY and CDR2 is SVGAGI. Trimming removed 6 bases at V and 0 bases at J, with 12 bases between.

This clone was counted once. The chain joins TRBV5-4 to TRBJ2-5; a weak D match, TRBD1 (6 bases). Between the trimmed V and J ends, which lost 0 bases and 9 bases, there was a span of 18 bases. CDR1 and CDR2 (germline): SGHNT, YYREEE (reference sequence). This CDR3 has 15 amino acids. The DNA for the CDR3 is TGTGCCAGCAGCTTGGGGGGGCAGGGCGGAGCGGCCCAGTACTTC. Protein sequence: CASSLGGQGGAAQYF.

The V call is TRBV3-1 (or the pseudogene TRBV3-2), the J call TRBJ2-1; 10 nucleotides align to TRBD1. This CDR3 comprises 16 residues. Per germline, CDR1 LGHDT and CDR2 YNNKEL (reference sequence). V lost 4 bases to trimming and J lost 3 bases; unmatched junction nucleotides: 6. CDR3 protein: CASSPRGQGFYNEQFF. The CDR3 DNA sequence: TGTGCCAGCAGCCCAAGGGGACAGGGGTTCTACAATGAGCAGTTCTTC.

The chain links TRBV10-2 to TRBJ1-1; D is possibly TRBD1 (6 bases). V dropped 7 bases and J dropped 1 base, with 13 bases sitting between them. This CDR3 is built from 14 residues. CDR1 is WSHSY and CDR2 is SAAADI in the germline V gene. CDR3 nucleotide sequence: TGCGCCAGCAATAAGGGACAAGCGAACACTGAAGCTTTCTTT. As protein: CASNKGQANTEAFF.

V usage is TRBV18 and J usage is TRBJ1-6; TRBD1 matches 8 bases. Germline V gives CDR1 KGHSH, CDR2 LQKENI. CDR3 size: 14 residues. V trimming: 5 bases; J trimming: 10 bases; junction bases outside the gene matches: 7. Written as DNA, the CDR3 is TGTGCCAGCTCAGGACAGGGATCCACCTCACCCCTCCACTTT. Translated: CASSGQGSTSPLHF.

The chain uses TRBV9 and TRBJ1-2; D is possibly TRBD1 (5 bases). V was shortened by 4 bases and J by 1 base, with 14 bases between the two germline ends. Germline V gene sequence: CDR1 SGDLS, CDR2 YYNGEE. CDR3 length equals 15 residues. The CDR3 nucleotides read TGTGCCAGCAGCTCCCGGGGGTCTGATAACTATGGCTACACCTTC. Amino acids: CASSSRGSDNYGYTF.